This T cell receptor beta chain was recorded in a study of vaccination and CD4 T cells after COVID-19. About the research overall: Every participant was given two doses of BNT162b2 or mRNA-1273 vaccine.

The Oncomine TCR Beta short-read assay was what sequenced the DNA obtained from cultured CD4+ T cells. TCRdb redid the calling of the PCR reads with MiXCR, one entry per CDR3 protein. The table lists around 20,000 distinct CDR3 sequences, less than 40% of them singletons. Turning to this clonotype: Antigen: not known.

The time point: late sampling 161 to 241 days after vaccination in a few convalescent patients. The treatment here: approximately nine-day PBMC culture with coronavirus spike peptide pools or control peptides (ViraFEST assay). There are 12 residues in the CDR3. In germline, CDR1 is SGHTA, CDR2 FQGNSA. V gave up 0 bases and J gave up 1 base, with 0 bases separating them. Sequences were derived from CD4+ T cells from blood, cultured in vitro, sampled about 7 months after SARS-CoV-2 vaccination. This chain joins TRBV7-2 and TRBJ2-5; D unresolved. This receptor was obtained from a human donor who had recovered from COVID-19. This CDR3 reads CASSLAQETQYF. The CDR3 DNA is TGTGCCAGCAGCTTAGCCCAAGAGACCCAGTACTTC.